This T cell receptor beta chain was sequenced for a study of blood T cells in healthy people across ages. A few counts support this clonotype. Antigen unknown. Study-level results: Underestimates were what the diversity estimates from one million T cells were considered to be.

V gave up 4 bases and J gave up 4 bases, with 10 bases separating them. The CDR3 consists of 13 residues. The germline V gene has CDR1 KGHSH and CDR2 LQKENI. Alongside a J-beta primer mix, a sample-barcoded 5' primer served in a second PCR lasting about 7 to 12 cycles. The template-switch adaptor was a 5' adaptor with 12 random nucleotides. It tagged each cDNA molecule. TCRdb re-called the 5' RACE reads with MiXCR, one entry per CDR3 protein. The profile shows approximately 350,000 distinct CDR3 sequences, 45% to 60% of them singletons. What was sequenced was blood. This receptor was identified in a man aged 55 to 70 in good health. The chain employs TRBV18 and TRBJ1-2, with D possibly being TRBD1 (6 bases). The CDR3: CASSLLRGYGYTF. DNA of the CDR3: TGTGCCAGCTCACTCCTCAGGGGCTATGGCTACACCTTC.